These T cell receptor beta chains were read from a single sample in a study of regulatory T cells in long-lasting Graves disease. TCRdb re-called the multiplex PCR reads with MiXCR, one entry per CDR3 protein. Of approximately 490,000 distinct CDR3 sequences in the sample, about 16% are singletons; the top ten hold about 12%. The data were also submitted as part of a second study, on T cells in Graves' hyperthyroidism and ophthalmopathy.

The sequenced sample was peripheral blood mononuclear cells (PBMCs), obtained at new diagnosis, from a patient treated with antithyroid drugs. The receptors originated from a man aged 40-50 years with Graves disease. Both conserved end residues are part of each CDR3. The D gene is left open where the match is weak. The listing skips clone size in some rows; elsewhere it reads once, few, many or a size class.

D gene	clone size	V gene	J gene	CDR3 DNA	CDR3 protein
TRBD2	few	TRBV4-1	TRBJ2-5	TGCGCCAGCAGCCACCGTGCCGGGACTAGCGGGAGGGCCGGGGAGACCCAGTACTTC	CASSHRAGTSGRAGETQYF
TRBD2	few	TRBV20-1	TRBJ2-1	TGCAGTGCTAGACCCGGGAGGGTTTACAATGAGCAGTTCTTC	CSARPGRVYNEQFF
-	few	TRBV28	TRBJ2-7	TGTGCCAGCAGGGCCTTGGGGGAGCAGTACTTC	CASRALGEQYF
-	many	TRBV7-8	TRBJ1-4	TGTGCCAGCAGCTTACGTAGTGGGTCGGCTAATGAAAAACTGTTTTTT	CASSLRSGSANEKLFF
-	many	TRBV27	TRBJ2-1	TGTGCCAGCAGCCGCAGGGGAAATGAGCAGTTCTTC	CASSRRGNEQFF
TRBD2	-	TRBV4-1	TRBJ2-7	TGCGCCAGCAGCCATCTTGGGACTACAGACGAGCAGTACTTC	CASSHLGTTDEQYF
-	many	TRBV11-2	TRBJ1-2	TGTGCCAGCAGTCCTGTCGGGGCCCGAGGCTACACCTTC	CASSPVGARGYTF
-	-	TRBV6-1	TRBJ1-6	TGTGCCAGCAGTGGGTTAGAAAATAATTCACCCCTCCACTTT	CASSGLENNSPLHF
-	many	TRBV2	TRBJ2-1	TGTGCCAGCAGAGACTTGACAGGAGCCTACAATGAGCAGTTCTTC	CASRDLTGAYNEQFF
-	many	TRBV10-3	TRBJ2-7	TGTGCCATCAGTGCGAAGGACGGCCGACACTCCTACGAGCAGTACTTC	CAISAKDGRHSYEQYF
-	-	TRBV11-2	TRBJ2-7	TGTGCCAGCGGCCCCCAGGTGTCCTACGAGCAGTACTTC	CASGPQVSYEQYF
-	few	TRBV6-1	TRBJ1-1	TGTGCCAGCAGTCTCACCGGTTGGGCTGAAGCTTTCTTT	CASSLTGWAEAFF